The next 27 T cell receptor beta chains were all read from a single sample in a study of spatial heterogeneity in lung cancer. Study outcomes and limitations: Tumors with more nonsynonymous mutations had more expanded intratumoral alpha and beta TCRs.

TCRdb independently ran MiXCR on the 5' RACE reads; one entry per CDR3 protein. The sample lists about 14,000 distinct CDR3 sequences, about 4.8% seen once, with approximately 20% in the top ten. Time point of the sample: sample taken at primary tumor resection. No antigen is known for these receptors. Sample: lung tumor tissue, taken at surgery. All receptors come from a female donor with early-stage non-small cell lung cancer.

In this sample, this clonotype turned up many times. This beta chain lies outside the target of a library built for alpha chains; its clone size means little. The V gene is TRBV12-3 or TRBV12-4, the J gene TRBJ2-1; 12 positions match TRBD2. J lost 4 bases, V lost 5 bases, and 3 bases had no gene match. The CDR3 loop spans 15 amino acids. The CDR3 loop is CASSILAGGYNEQFF. The CDR3 DNA follows: TGTGCCAGCAGTATCCTAGCGGGAGGGTACAATGAGCAGTTCTTC.

In its sample, this clonotype was seen many times. This beta chain came through as a stray read in a library set up for alpha chains, and its size says little. The chain is built from TRBV5-6 and TRBJ2-5; D is perhaps TRBD1 (6 bases). CDR1 and CDR2 from the germline V gene are SGHDT and YYEEEE. The CDR3 consists of 15 residues. Trimming took 4 bases from V and 1 from J, leaving 14 bases between them. CDR3 region: CASSQIDRIQETQYF. The CDR3 DNA reads as TGTGCCAGCAGCCAGATTGACAGGATCCAAGAGACCCAGTACTTC.

This clonotype was seen ten or more times. This beta chain turned up in a library designed for alpha chains; as an off-target read, its abundance says little. V and J are TRBV27 and TRBJ1-5; the match to TRBD1 covers 7 bases. The junction had 2 bases not matched to a gene; V was cut back by 2 bases and J by 1 base. The CDR3 is 15 amino acids. Germline CDR1 and CDR2: MNHEY and SMNVEV (reference sequence). As DNA, the CDR3 is TGTGCCAGCAGTTTAAGGGGGCCAAGCAATCAGCCCCAGCATTTT. Translating gives CASSLRGPSNQPQHF.

In this sample, this clonotype turned up many times. This beta chain was picked up by a library intended for alpha chains and is off target, so its count carries little meaning. The chain uses TRBV24-1 and TRBJ2-1; possible D gene TRBD2, 6 bases. The V end lost 4 bases, the J end lost 5 bases, and 11 bases lay between the germline ends. This CDR3 spans 14 amino acids. Per the germline V gene, CDR1 is KGHDR and CDR2 is SFDVKD. CDR3 sequence reads: CATSEEGNHNEQFF. The CDR3, as DNA: TGTGCCACCAGTGAGGAGGGTAACCACAATGAGCAGTTCTTC.

This clonotype was counted ten times or more. This beta chain turned up in a library designed for alpha chains; as an off-target read, its abundance says little. This chain connects TRBV11-2 to TRBJ2-7, with D perhaps TRBD1 (5 bases). This CDR3 comprises 14 residues. Trimming took 4 bases from V and 2 from J, leaving 12 bases between them. Germline assignment: CDR1 SGHAT and CDR2 FQNNGV. CDR3 nucleotides: TGTGCCAGCAGCTCCATAGACAGTCCCTACGAGCAGTACTTC. This gives the protein CASSSIDSPYEQYF.

This clonotype was counted only a few times. Little can be read into the size of this beta chain, an off-target read in a library designed for alpha chains. The chain has TRBV11-3 and TRBJ2-7, with D possibly TRBD1 on 6 matching bases. Trimming left V 4 bases short and J 3 bases short, with 10 bases between. The CDR3 is made up of 13 amino acids. Germline assignment: CDR1 SGHNT and CDR2 YENEEA. CDR3 nucleotides: TGTGCCAGCAGCTGGGACATTAACTACGAGCAGTACTTC. It specifies CASSWDINYEQYF.

This clonotype was seen only a few times. This beta chain came through as a stray read in a library set up for alpha chains, and its size says little. This chain joins TRBV19 and TRBJ2-4, with a tentative D call TRBD1 (5 bases). V gave up 6 bases and J gave up 4 bases, with 10 bases separating them. The V gene's germline CDR1 is LNHDA and CDR2 SQIVND (reference sequence). This CDR3 spans 13 amino acids. CDR3 in amino acids: CASSAGRKNIQYF. CDR3 nucleotide sequence: TGTGCCAGTAGCGCAGGGCGAAAAAACATTCAGTACTTC.

Judged by abundance, this clonotype is medium-sized (0.01 to 0.1%). This beta chain is a stray sequence in a library constructed for alpha chains; its clone size is not meaningful. The V gene is TRBV20-1, the J gene TRBJ2-2; D is possibly TRBD2 (6 bases). This CDR3 region has 16 residues. Trimming removed 1 base from V and 6 bases from J, with 18 bases in between. CDR1 is DFQATT and CDR2 is SNEGSKA in the germline V gene (reference sequence). CDR3 in DNA: TGCAGTGCTAGAGCTCTTCGTCTTATAGCGGCCGGGGAGCTGTTTTTT. Encoded protein: CSARALRLIAAGELFF.

This clonotype occurred many times. For a library built for alpha chains, this beta chain is a stray read; little rests on its size. The chain combines TRBV7-2 with TRBJ2-3, with D unresolved. Trimming pared 2 bases from V and 4 bases from J, leaving 7 bases between. Germline V gives CDR1 SGHTA, CDR2 FQGNSA. CDR3 length: 13 residues. CDR3 DNA sequence: TGTGCCAGCAGCTTAAATATTCCAGATACGCAGTATTTT. Protein sequence: CASSLNIPDTQYF.

There are many counts of this clonotype. Little can be read into the size of this beta chain, an off-target read in a library designed for alpha chains. The chain is built from TRBV12-3 or TRBV12-4 and TRBJ1-2; TRBD1 is a possible D gene (6 bases). Trimming pared 1 base from V and 5 bases from J, leaving 11 bases between. The CDR3 is 14 amino acids. The CDR3 here is CASSLDGGPYGYTF. The CDR3 DNA is TGTGCCAGCAGTTTAGACGGGGGCCCTTATGGCTACACCTTC.

This clonotype was observed a few times. With a much larger clone just one base away, this may be a read error. In a library made to pick up alpha chains, this beta chain is a stray read with a size that means little. The chain has TRBV6-5 and TRBJ2-2; TRBD2 is a possible D gene (7 bases). V was trimmed by 7 bases and J by 5 bases, leaving 17 bases between them. Germline V gene data show CDR1 as MNHEY and CDR2 as SVGAGI. The CDR3 spans 15 residues. The chain's CDR3 is CASIWGGGATGELFF. The CDR3 bases are TGTGCCAGCATTTGGGGAGGGGGGGCGACCGGGGAGCTGTTTTTT.

This clonotype showed up many times. Little can be read into the size of this beta chain, an off-target read in a library designed for alpha chains. The chain recombines TRBV5-1 with TRBJ2-2; D possibly corresponds to TRBD1 (6 bases). Germline CDR1 SGHRS, CDR2 YFSETQ. V was clipped by 0 bases and J by 4 bases, with 10 bases between them. The CDR3 loop spans 15 amino acids. The CDR3 sequence is CASSLGQAPTGELFF. The CDR3 DNA sequence: TGCGCCAGCAGCTTGGGACAGGCCCCCACCGGGGAGCTGTTTTTT.

With respect to this clonotype: This beta chain turned up in a library designed for alpha chains; as an off-target read, its abundance says little. The V and J genes are TRBV5-1 and TRBJ2-1, with D unclear. V was cut by 0 bases and J by 7 bases, with 8 bases left in between. Per germline, CDR1 SGHRS and CDR2 YFSETQ. The CDR3 extends over 13 amino acids. The chain's CDR3 is CASSLVIGNEQFF. The CDR3 DNA reads as TGCGCCAGCAGCTTGGTCATTGGTAATGAGCAGTTCTTC.

Many counts were recorded for this clonotype. The germline gene is not matched at one end of the junction; a read error may be the cause. As an off-target read in a library built for alpha chains, this beta chain has a frequency of little significance. The chain carries TRBV18 and TRBJ1-4; TRBD1 might be the D (5 bases). In germline, CDR1 is KGHSH, CDR2 LQKENI. The CDR3 runs 14 residues. CDR3 in amino acids: CASSPQATNEKLFF. The CDR3 nucleotides read TGTGCCAGCTCCCCACAGGCAACTAATGAAAAACTGTTTTTT.

In its sample, this clonotype ranks as medium-sized. The library was prepared for alpha chains; this beta chain is a stray read, so its frequency means little. The rearrangement links TRBV7-2 to TRBJ1-2; the D is unclear. The CDR3 contains 13 residues. Germline loops: CDR1 SGHTA, CDR2 FQGNSA. The ends were cut back, 5 bases at V and 3 bases at J, with 10 bases in the middle. CDR3 DNA sequence: TGTGCCAGCAGCCTTCAGGTCGACTATGGCTACACCTTC. Translated: CASSLQVDYGYTF.

The sample holds many counts of this clonotype. This beta chain is a stray sequence in a library constructed for alpha chains; its clone size is not meaningful. This chain uses TRBV6-4 with TRBJ2-2, with a possible D match to TRBD1 (6 bases). Trimming removed 0 bases at V and 6 bases at J, with 14 bases between. Per the germline V gene, CDR1 is MRHNA and CDR2 is SNTAGT. The length of the CDR3 is 16 residues. In DNA form, the CDR3 reads TGTGCCAGCAGTGACTCTTGGCCAGGGGTTCCCGGGGAGCTGTTTTTT. Translating it yields CASSDSWPGVPGELFF.

This clonotype was recorded many times. This beta chain is a stray read from a library made for alpha chains; its abundance is not meaningful. The rearrangement uses TRBV4-1 and TRBJ2-2, with a tentative D call TRBD1 (5 bases). V was cut by 1 base and J by 6 bases, with 15 bases left in between. The CDR3 spans 16 residues. Germline loops: CDR1 MGHRA, CDR2 YSYEKL. CDR3 in amino acids: CASSQVLDNAPGELFF. CDR3 DNA sequence: TGCGCCAGCAGCCAAGTTCTGGACAACGCACCCGGGGAGCTGTTTTTT.

This clonotype appeared many times. With the library built for alpha chains, this beta chain is off target and its frequency is not meaningful. V and J are TRBV6-1 and TRBJ2-7; TRBD2 agrees at 10 bases. This CDR3 is built from 14 residues. V shed 6 bases, J shed 3 bases, and the junction held 5 bases outside the gene matches. CDR1 is MNHNS and CDR2 is SASEGT in the germline V gene. The CDR3, as DNA: TGTGCCAGCAGCGGGGGACTAGCGAGCTACGAGCAGTACTTC. It specifies CASSGGLASYEQYF.

In this sample, this clonotype turned up many times. With the library built for alpha chains, this beta chain is off target and its frequency is not meaningful. The CDR3 spells CASSEGRGRFWEQFF. CDR3 bases: TGTGCCAGCAGTGAGGGCAGGGGGCGATTTTGGGAGCAGTTCTTC. J is TRBJ2-1 and V is TRBV6-1; TRBD1 matches 8 bases. Germline V lookup: CDR1 MNHNS, CDR2 SASEGT. CDR3 length: 15 amino acids. Trimming at V came to 3 bases and at J to 10 bases, leaving 11 bases not matched to a gene.

This clonotype was seen repeatedly, ten times or more. A library made for alpha chains picked up this beta chain off target, so its size means little. The chain employs TRBV7-2 and TRBJ2-1, with unresolved D. The CDR3 covers 12 residues. Trimming took 1 base from V and 4 from J, leaving 2 bases between them. Germline values: CDR1 SGHTA, CDR2 FQGNSA. The CDR3, as DNA: TGTGCCAGCAGCTTAGGATACAATGAGCAGTTCTTC. It translates to CASSLGYNEQFF.

There are many counts of this clonotype. At one of its ends the junction is not consistent with the germline gene, which may arise from a read error. The library was prepared for alpha chains; this beta chain is a stray read, so its frequency means little. The CDR3 loop is CASTPTGGRETQYF. Here the CDR3 DNA reads TGTGCTAGCACCCCAACGGGGGGGAGAGAGACCCAGTACTTC. V gene TRBV7-7 combines with J gene TRBJ2-5; TRBD2 agrees at 8 bases. Germline CDR1 and CDR2: SSHAT and FNYEAQ (reference sequence). There are 14 residues in the CDR3.

This clonotype was recorded many times. Little can be read into the size of this beta chain, an off-target read in a library designed for alpha chains. The CDR3 loop reads CSVEPEEGVYGYTF. The CDR3 region has the DNA TGCAGCGTTGAACCGGAAGAGGGGGTTTATGGCTACACCTTC. The chain is built from TRBV29-1 and TRBJ1-2, with a tentative D call TRBD1 (6 bases). CDR1 SQVTM and CDR2 ANQGSEA come from the germline V gene. This CDR3 comprises 14 residues. V lost 2 bases and J lost 5, with 15 bases in between. The whole variable domain, filled in from reference TRBV29-1 and TRBJ1-2, reads SAVISQKPSRDICQRGTSLTIQCQVDSQVTMMFWYRQQPGQSLTLIATANQGSEATYESGFVIDKFPISRPNLTFSTLTVSNMSPEDSSIYLCSVEPEEGVYGYTFGSGTRLTVV.

This clonotype was counted at least ten times. This beta chain lies outside the target of a library built for alpha chains; its clone size means little. The rearrangement joins TRBV5-6 to TRBJ1-1; D is ambiguous. Germline values: CDR1 SGHDT, CDR2 YYEEEE. The CDR3 extends over 14 amino acids. V lost 1 base and J lost 1, with 8 bases in between. CDR3 sequence reads: CASSLPSQNTEAFF. CDR3 DNA: TGTGCCAGCAGCTTGCCTAGCCAGAACACTGAAGCTTTCTTT.

This clonotype counts as medium-sized. This beta chain is a stray sequence in a library constructed for alpha chains; its clone size is not meaningful. This sequence joins TRBV11-2 and TRBJ2-5; 7 positions agree with TRBD1. V shed 11 bases and J 1 base; nucleotides not matched to a gene: 7. The germline V gene has CDR1 SGHAT and CDR2 FQNNGV. This CDR3 region has 13 residues. The CDR3 protein is CASATGPQETQYF. The CDR3 bases are TGTGCCTCAGCGACAGGGCCCCAAGAGACCCAGTACTTC.

As to this clonotype: As an off-target read in a library built for alpha chains, this beta chain has a frequency of little significance. The chain joins TRBV18 to TRBJ1-1; no firm D call. V dropped 6 bases and J dropped 11 bases, with 16 bases sitting between them. The CDR3 totals 12 residues. The germline V gene encodes CDR1 KGHSH and CDR2 LQKENI. The CDR3 loop is CASSPLHGVAFF. CDR3 in DNA: TGTGCCAGCTCGCCCTTGCATGGTGTCGCTTTCTTT.

This clonotype has at least ten counts. With the library built for alpha chains, this beta chain is off target and its frequency is not meaningful. The chain employs TRBV9 and TRBJ2-3; 13 nucleotides line up with TRBD2. The germline CDR1 and CDR2 sequences are SGDLS and YYNGEE. This CDR3 contains 16 residues. V was pared by 0 bases and J by 6 bases, with 4 bases of the junction left unmatched. CDR3 region: CASSVVGLAGRDTQYF. The DNA for the CDR3 is TGTGCCAGCAGCGTAGTGGGACTAGCGGGGAGGGATACGCAGTATTTT.

This clonotype was picked up one time. The library was designed around alpha chains, so this beta chain is a stray read whose abundance carries little weight. In DNA, the CDR3 is TGTGCCTGGAGTATAGGACAGTTGCCCTACGAAAAACTGTTTTTT. It is translated as CAWSIGQLPYEKLFF. The chain links TRBV30 to TRBJ1-4; maybe TRBD1 (6 bases). The V end was cut by 2 bases, the J end by 8 bases, with 18 bases between. The CDR3 has 15 residues. The germline V gene encodes CDR1 GTSNPN and CDR2 SVGIG (reference sequence).